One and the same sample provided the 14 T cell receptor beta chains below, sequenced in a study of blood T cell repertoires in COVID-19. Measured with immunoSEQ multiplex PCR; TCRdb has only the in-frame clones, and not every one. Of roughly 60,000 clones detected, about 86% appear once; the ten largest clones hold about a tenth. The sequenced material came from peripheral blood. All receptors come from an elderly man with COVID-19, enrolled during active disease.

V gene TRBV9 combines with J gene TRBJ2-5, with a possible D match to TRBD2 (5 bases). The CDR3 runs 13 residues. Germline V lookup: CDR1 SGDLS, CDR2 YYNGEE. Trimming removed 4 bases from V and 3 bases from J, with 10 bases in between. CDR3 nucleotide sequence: TGTGCCAGCAGCAGCAGCGGAAAAGAGACCCAGTACTTC. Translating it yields CASSSSGKETQYF.

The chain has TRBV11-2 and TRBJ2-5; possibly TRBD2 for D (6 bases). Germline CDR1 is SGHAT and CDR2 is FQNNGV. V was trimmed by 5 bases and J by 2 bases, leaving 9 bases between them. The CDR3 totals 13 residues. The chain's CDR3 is CASSRGFQETQYF. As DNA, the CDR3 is TGTGCCAGCAGCCGGGGGTTTCAAGAGACCCAGTACTTC.

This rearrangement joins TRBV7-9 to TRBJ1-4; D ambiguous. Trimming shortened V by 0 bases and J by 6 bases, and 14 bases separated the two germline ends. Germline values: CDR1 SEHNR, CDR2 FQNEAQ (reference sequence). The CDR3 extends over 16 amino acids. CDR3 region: CASSLALGERDEKLFF. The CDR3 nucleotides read TGTGCCAGCAGCTTAGCGCTGGGAGAGAGGGATGAAAAACTGTTTTTT.

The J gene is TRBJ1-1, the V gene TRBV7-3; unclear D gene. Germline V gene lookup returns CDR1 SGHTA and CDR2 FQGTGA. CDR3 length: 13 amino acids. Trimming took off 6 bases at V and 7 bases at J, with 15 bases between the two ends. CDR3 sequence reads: CASSQLPRGEAFF. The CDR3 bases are TGTGCCAGCAGTCAACTCCCCCGGGGTGAAGCTTTCTTT. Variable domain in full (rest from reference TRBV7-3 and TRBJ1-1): GAGVSQTPSNKVTEKGKYVELRCDPISGHTALYWYRQSLGQGPEFLIYFQGTGAADDSGLPNDRFFAVRPEGSVSTLKIQRTERGDSAVYLCASSQLPRGEAFFGQGTRLTVV.

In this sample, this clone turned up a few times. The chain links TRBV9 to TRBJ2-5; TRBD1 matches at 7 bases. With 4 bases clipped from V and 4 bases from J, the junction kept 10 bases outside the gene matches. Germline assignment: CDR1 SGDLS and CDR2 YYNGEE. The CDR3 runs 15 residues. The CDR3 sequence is CASSFGQGERETQYF. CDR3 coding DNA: TGTGCCAGCAGCTTTGGGCAGGGGGAACGAGAGACCCAGTACTTC.

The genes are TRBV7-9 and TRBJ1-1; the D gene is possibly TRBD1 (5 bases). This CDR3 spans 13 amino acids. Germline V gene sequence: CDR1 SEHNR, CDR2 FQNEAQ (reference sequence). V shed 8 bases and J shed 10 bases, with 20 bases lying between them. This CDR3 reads CASAAVSGRGAFF. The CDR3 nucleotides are TGTGCCAGCGCTGCTGTATCGGGGCGGGGAGCTTTCTTT.

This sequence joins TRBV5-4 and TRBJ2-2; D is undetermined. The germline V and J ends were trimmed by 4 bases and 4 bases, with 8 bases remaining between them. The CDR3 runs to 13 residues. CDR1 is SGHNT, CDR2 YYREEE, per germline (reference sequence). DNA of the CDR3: TGTGCCAGCAGCCGGGTGGGCACCGGGGAGCTGTTTTTT. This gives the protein CASSRVGTGELFF.

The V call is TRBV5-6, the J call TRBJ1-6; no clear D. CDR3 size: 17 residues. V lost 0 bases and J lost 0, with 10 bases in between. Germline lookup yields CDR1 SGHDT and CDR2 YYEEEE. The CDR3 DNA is TGTGCCAGCAGCTTGGCTCCTAGGAGCTCCTATAATTCACCCCTCCACTTT. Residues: CASSLAPRSSYNSPLHF. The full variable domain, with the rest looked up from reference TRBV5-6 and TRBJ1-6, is DAGVTQSPTHLIKTRGQQVTLRCSPKSGHDTVSWYQQALGQGPQFIFQYYEEEERQRGNFPDRFSGHQFPNYSSELNVNALLLGDSALYLCASSLAPRSSYNSPLHFGNGTRLTVT.

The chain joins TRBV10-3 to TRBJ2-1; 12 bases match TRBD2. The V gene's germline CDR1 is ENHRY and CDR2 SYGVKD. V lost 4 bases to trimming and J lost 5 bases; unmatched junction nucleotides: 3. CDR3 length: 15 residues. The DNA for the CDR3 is TGTGCCATCAGTGGCAGACTAGCGGGAGACAATGAGCAGTTCTTC. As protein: CAISGRLAGDNEQFF.

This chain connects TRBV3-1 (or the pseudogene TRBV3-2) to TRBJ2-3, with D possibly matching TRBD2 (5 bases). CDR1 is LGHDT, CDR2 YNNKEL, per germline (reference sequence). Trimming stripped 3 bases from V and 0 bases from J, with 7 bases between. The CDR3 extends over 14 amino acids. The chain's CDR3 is CASSQLASTDTQYF. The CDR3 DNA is TGTGCCAGCAGCCAGCTAGCTAGCACAGATACGCAGTATTTT.

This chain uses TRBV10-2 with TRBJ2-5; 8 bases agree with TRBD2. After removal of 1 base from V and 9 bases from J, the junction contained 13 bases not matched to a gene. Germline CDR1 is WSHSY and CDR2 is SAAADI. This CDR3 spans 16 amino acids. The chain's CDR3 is CASSELPQGSSGAQYF. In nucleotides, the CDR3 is TGCGCCAGCAGTGAGTTACCGCAGGGGAGTAGCGGGGCCCAGTACTTC.

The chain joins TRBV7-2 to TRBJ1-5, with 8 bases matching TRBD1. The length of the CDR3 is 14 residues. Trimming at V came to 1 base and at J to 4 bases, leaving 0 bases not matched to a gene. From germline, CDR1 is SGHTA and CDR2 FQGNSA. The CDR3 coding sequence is TGTGCCAGCAGCTTAGGGACAGGGAATCAGCCCCAGCATTTT. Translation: CASSLGTGNQPQHF.

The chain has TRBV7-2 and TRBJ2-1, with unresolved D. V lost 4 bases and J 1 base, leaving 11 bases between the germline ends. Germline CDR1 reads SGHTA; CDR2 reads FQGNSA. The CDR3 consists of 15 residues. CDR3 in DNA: TGTGCCAGCAGCTCGACCGGGTTTTCCTACAATGAGCAGTTCTTC. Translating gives CASSSTGFSYNEQFF.

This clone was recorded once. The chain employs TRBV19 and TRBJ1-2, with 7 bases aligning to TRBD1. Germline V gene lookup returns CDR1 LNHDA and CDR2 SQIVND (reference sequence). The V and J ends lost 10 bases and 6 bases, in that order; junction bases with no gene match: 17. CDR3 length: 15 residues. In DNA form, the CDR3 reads TGTGCCACTCAACCGTCGGGGCAGGGGGTTGATGGCTACACCTTC. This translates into CATQPSGQGVDGYTF. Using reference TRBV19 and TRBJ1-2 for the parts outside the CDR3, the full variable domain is DGGITQSPKYLFRKEGQNVTLSCEQNLNHDAMYWYRQDPGQGLRLIYYSQIVNDFQKGDIAEGYSVSREKKESFPLTVTSAQKNPTAFYLCATQPSGQGVDGYTFGSGTRLTVV.